Listed below are T cell receptor beta chains from one sample, sequenced in a study of cytomegalovirus exposure and HLA in healthy donors. Assay used: immunoSEQ multiplex PCR; TCRdb lists only in-frame clones, some missing. The data contain about 160,000 clones, over 60% of them singletons. Sample: PBMCs. Receptors originate from a woman in her thirties in good health and CMV-seronegative. Each CDR3 is given with its conserved first and last residue. Fields, in order: clone size, V gene, J gene, D gene, CDR3 DNA, CDR3 protein. A D gene is named only where the DNA matches it firmly. Clone size, where shown, is once, few, many, or a class for clones that have expanded.

NA,TRBV13,TRBJ2-7,TRBD2,TGTGCCAGCAGCTCGGGAGGGATCTCCTACGAGCAGTACTTC,CASSSGGISYEQYF
NA,TRBV7-9,TRBJ1-1,TRBD1,TGTGCCAGCAGACTCTGGACAGGGTCTCCCACTGAAGCTTTCTTT,CASRLWTGSPTEAFF
few,TRBV4-3,TRBJ1-3,NA,TGCGCCAGCAGCCAAGCAAACAGCGGCGTCTCTGGAAACACCATATATTTT,CASSQANSGVSGNTIYF
NA,TRBV19,TRBJ1-5,TRBD1,TGTGCCAGTAGTATCGGGACAGAAATGTTTCAGCCCCAGCATTTT,CASSIGTEMFQPQHF
NA,TRBV23-1,TRBJ2-1,NA,TGCGCCAGCAGTCAATTCTCGGGGACATCCCATGAGCAGTTCTTC,CASSQFSGTSHEQFF
NA,TRBV15,TRBJ1-2,NA,TGTGCCACCAGCAGAGATCTTAAGGGGCTTGGCTACACCTTC,CATSRDLKGLGYTF
NA,TRBV28,TRBJ2-5,TRBD1,TGTGCCAGCAGTTTATTGGGACAGGGGGATATCGAGACCCAGTACTTC,CASSLLGQGDIETQYF
NA,TRBV19,TRBJ2-5,TRBD2,TGTGCCAGTGGAGAACTAATAGCGGGGGGTCCGGATAGAAAAGAGACCCAGTACTTC,CASGELIAGGPDRKETQYF
once,TRBV28,TRBJ1-5,TRBD1,TGTGCCAGCACCGGGGACAGGGGAGTGGTGCAGCCCCAGCATTTT,CASTGDRGVVQPQHF
NA,TRBV6-1,TRBJ1-5,NA,TGTGCCAGCAGTGTACAGGGCAATCAGCCCCAGCATTTT,CASSVQGNQPQHF
few,TRBV7-3,TRBJ2-7,TRBD1,TGTGCCAGCAGCAACGGGACAGGGGTCTACGAGCAGTACTTC,CASSNGTGVYEQYF
once,TRBV27,TRBJ2-1,TRBD2,TGTGCCAGCAGTTCTCACTCTAGCGGGAGCGGCAATGAGCAGTTCTTC,CASSSHSSGSGNEQFF
NA,TRBV4-3,TRBJ1-5,NA,TGCGCCAGCAGCCAACTATTAGGGGGTCAGCCCCAGCATTTT,CASSQLLGGQPQHF
NA,TRBV7-2,TRBJ2-2,NA,TGTGCCAGCAGCGCAACCGGGACATACAACACCGGGGAGCTGTTTTTT,CASSATGTYNTGELFF
few,TRBV5-1,TRBJ2-3,TRBD1,TGCGCCAGCAGCTTACAGGGGGGAAACACAGATACGCAGTATTTT,CASSLQGGNTDTQYF
few,TRBV6-6,TRBJ2-3,NA,TGTGCCAGCAGTCCGTGGGTCCGAGGTCTGCCAGATACGCAGTATTTT,CASSPWVRGLPDTQYF
few,TRBV6-5,TRBJ1-5,NA,TGTGCCAGCAGCCCCGACGGGGGGCGAAATCAGCCCCAGCATTTT,CASSPDGGRNQPQHF
NA,TRBV5-1,TRBJ2-1,NA,TGCGCCAGCAGGCTCGTCCGCGGTCCAGAAGGTAATGAGCAGTTCTTC,CASRLVRGPEGNEQFF
NA,TRBV2,TRBJ1-4,NA,TGTGCCAGCACTCGACATCAGAATGAAAAACTGTTTTTT,CASTRHQNEKLFF
NA,TRBV28,TRBJ2-1,NA,TGTGCCAGCAGGACTTTAGCGGAGATAAGCTCCTACAATGAGCAGTTCTTC,CASRTLAEISSYNEQFF
NA,TRBV19,TRBJ1-6,NA,TGTGCCAGTAGTATTAGGACCGGGACAAGTAATTCACCCCTCCACTTT,CASSIRTGTSNSPLHF
NA,TRBV9,TRBJ1-1,TRBD1,TGTGCCAGCAGCGTAGATGGCCTAGGGACAGAGCCTAACACTGAAGCTTTCTTT,CASSVDGLGTEPNTEAFF
NA,TRBV10-3,TRBJ1-1,NA,TGTGCCATCAGTTCCTCGGGGGAGGGAGGCACTGAAGCTTTCTTT,CAISSSGEGGTEAFF
few,TRBV4-2,TRBJ2-3,TRBD2,TGTGCCAGCAGCCCTAGCGGGAGCCAACAGTATTTT,CASSPSGSQQYF
once,TRBV4-3,TRBJ2-2,NA,TGCGCCAGCAGCCCTCAAGCCCCGACAAGTGGAGGGGAGCTGTTTTTT,CASSPQAPTSGGELFF
few,TRBV13,TRBJ2-7,NA,TGTGCCAGCAGCTTAGGGGACAACCGACTCTACGAGCAGTACTTC,CASSLGDNRLYEQYF
NA,TRBV28,TRBJ2-5,NA,TGTGCCAGCAGCCCTAGGCTCCAAGAGACCCAGTACTTC,CASSPRLQETQYF
NA,TRBV2,TRBJ2-3,NA,TGTGCCAGTGGACTTACTTCTAGCACAGATACGCAGTATTTT,CASGLTSSTDTQYF
NA,TRBV4-2,TRBJ2-1,NA,TGTGCCAGCAGCCGCATCCTAGACTCCTACAATGAGCAGTTCTTC,CASSRILDSYNEQFF
NA,TRBV29-1,TRBJ2-4,NA,TGCAGCGTTAAAGGCAGGGTGGCCAAAAACATTCAGTACTTC,CSVKGRVAKNIQYF
NA,TRBV18,TRBJ2-3,TRBD1,TGTGCCAGCTCACTCGGACAGGGGGCCACAGATACGCAGTATTTT,CASSLGQGATDTQYF
NA,TRBV9,TRBJ2-7,NA,TGTGCCAGCAGCGTTGGGGGGATCGGATCCGAGCAGTACTTC,CASSVGGIGSEQYF
NA,TRBV25-1,TRBJ2-7,NA,TGTGCCAGCAGTGAAGGACTTTCCTACGAGCAGTACTTC,CASSEGLSYEQYF
NA,TRBV5-8,TRBJ2-1,TRBD2,TGTGCCAGCAGCTTCACGGGGGGGGCCTTCTACAATGAGCAGTTCTTC,CASSFTGGAFYNEQFF
NA,TRBV6-1,TRBJ1-5,NA,TGTGCCAGCAGTGAATTCGACGGGGAAAATCAGCCCCAGCATTTT,CASSEFDGENQPQHF
once,TRBV28,TRBJ2-5,TRBD1,TGTGCCAGCGACAGGGGGGGCCTGGAGACCCAGTACTTC,CASDRGGLETQYF